This is a list of T cell receptor beta chains from one sample in a study of T cell responses to AZD1222 COVID-19 vaccine. Method: immunoSEQ multiplex PCR; TCRdb's copy keeps in-frame clones and lacks some. Of 120,000 or so clones listed, roughly 90% were seen once; the top ten hold 4% to 5%. Material: peripheral blood, obtained 28 days after the second dose of the MenACWY control vaccine. The receptor source for this set is an adult who received the MenACWY meningococcal vaccine as a control. Both conserved end residues are part of each CDR3. A D gene is named only where the DNA matches it firmly. The size of a clone is reported for some rows only, either as once, few or many, or as a class for expanded clones.

v_gene	len	d_gene	abundance	j_gene	CDR3nt	CDR3aa
TRBV5-1	16	.	.	TRBJ2-5	TGCGCCAGCAGCTTGGTTGGGGTTTTACTTGGGGAGACCCAGTACTTC	CASSLVGVLLGETQYF
TRBV15	19	.	few	TRBJ2-1	TGTGCCACCAGCAGAGAGAGTTCGGAGGGGGCTAGCTACTACAATGAGCAGTTCTTC	CATSRESSEGASYYNEQFF
TRBV6-2/TRBV6-3	17	.	.	TRBJ2-7	TGTGCCAGCAGTTACCCCACGGACCTAACGAGCTCCTACGAGCAGTACTTC	CASSYPTDLTSSYEQYF
TRBV28	15	TRBD1	once	TRBJ2-3	TGTGCCAGCACCCTAGGGGGCGCCGGCACAGATACGCAGTATTTT	CASTLGGAGTDTQYF
TRBV19	13	.	.	TRBJ1-2	TGTGCCAGTAGTATTCGGGGAGCAGGGGGCTACACCTTC	CASSIRGAGGYTF
TRBV28	17	.	few	TRBJ1-6	TGTGCCAGCATCCGAGCTAGGGGGACGGGTTATAATTCACCCCTCCACTTT	CASIRARGTGYNSPLHF
TRBV15	14	.	.	TRBJ1-2	TGTGCCACCAGCAGAGATCTGGGGGACAATGGCTACACCTTC	CATSRDLGDNGYTF
TRBV5-8	16	TRBD1	.	TRBJ1-5	TGTGCCAGCAGCCCGGGACAGGGGATTTTGAATCAGCCCCAGCATTTT	CASSPGQGILNQPQHF
TRBV28	14	.	.	TRBJ1-2	TGTGCCAGCAGTAAACCGACAGGAATCTATGGCTACACCTTC	CASSKPTGIYGYTF
TRBV27	15	TRBD2	few	TRBJ2-7	TGTGCCAGCAGTTTAGCGACTAGCGGTTACAACGAGCAGTACTTC	CASSLATSGYNEQYF
TRBV7-2	15	.	once	TRBJ2-3	TGTGCCAGCAGCTTAGATGGGACTGACACAGATACGCAGTATTTT	CASSLDGTDTDTQYF
TRBV7-2	15	.	once	TRBJ2-5	TGTGCCAGCAGCAAGGACAGTTGGTACCAAGAGACCCAGTACTTC	CASSKDSWYQETQYF
TRBV6-1	15	.	.	TRBJ2-1	TGTGCCAGCAGTGAAGCGGGCGGGGGCCACAATGAGCAGTTCTTC	CASSEAGGGHNEQFF
TRBV2	14	.	once	TRBJ2-5	TGTGCCAGCAGTGTGACGGGGGTTGGCGAGACCCAGTACTTC	CASSVTGVGETQYF
TRBV5-1	16	TRBD2	.	TRBJ2-2	TGCGCCAGCAGCAATCCCTCTAGCGGGGGTACCGGGGAGCTGTTTTTT	CASSNPSSGGTGELFF
TRBV19	14	.	few	TRBJ2-7	TGTGCCAGTAGTATTGGATTGAGCCTCTACGAGCAGTACTTC	CASSIGLSLYEQYF
TRBV27	15	.	.	TRBJ1-5	TGTGCCAGCAGTCCCACGCCTGCTAGCAATCAGCCCCAGCATTTT	CASSPTPASNQPQHF
TRBV19	14	TRBD1	.	TRBJ1-1	TGTGCCAGTAGCCCGTTCAGGGGGAGCACTGAAGCTTTCTTT	CASSPFRGSTEAFF
TRBV7-8	17	TRBD1	.	TRBJ2-5	TGTGCCAGCAGCTTCCACCAGACAGGGGGCCCCCAAGAGACCCAGTACTTC	CASSFHQTGGPQETQYF
TRBV25-1	16	.	.	TRBJ2-7	TGTGCCAGCAGTGATCCCTCGAGGAGGGAATCCTACGAGCAGTACTTC	CASSDPSRRESYEQYF
TRBV7-9	17	TRBD1	.	TRBJ2-3	TGTGCCAGCAGCCCCTCAGGGACAGGGATTACCACAGATACGCAGTATTTT	CASSPSGTGITTDTQYF
TRBV28	15	.	.	TRBJ2-7	TGTGCCAGCAGTTTACGCGGGACTCACGCCTACGAGCAGTACTTC	CASSLRGTHAYEQYF
TRBV7-9	14	TRBD1	.	TRBJ2-5	TGTGCCAGCAGCCGGACAGGGGGTTATGAGACCCAGTACTTC	CASSRTGGYETQYF
TRBV7-9	13	.	.	TRBJ1-1	TGTGCCAGCAGCAACCCCCCGCATCCTGAAGCTTTCTTT	CASSNPPHPEAFF
TRBV19	16	TRBD2	.	TRBJ2-1	TGTGCCAGTAGTATATCCTCCGGCCTAGCGGGAAATGAGCAGTTCTTC	CASSISSGLAGNEQFF
TRBV19	14	TRBD1	.	TRBJ2-7	TGTGCCAGTAGTCGGACAGGGGGCGGCGACGAGCAGTACTTC	CASSRTGGGDEQYF
TRBV7-2	14	.	.	TRBJ2-7	TGTGCCAGCAGCTTAGTTGCAGGCTCCTACGAGCAGTACTTC	CASSLVAGSYEQYF
TRBV4-2	13	.	once	TRBJ1-5	TGTGCCAGCAGCCAAACGGGTGATCAGCCCCAGCATTTT	CASSQTGDQPQHF
TRBV18	15	TRBD1	.	TRBJ1-5	TGTGCCAGCTCAAGGGGACAGGGGTCTGAACAGCCCCAGCATTTT	CASSRGQGSEQPQHF
TRBV6-6	13	.	.	TRBJ1-2	TGTGCCAGCAGCCGCGCCTCCTCTGGGAGCTACACCTTC	CASSRASSGSYTF
TRBV7-9	15	.	.	TRBJ1-2	TGTGCCAGCAGCTTAGATCGCCTTCTAGCGTATGGCTACACCTTC	CASSLDRLLAYGYTF
TRBV12-5	14	.	.	TRBJ2-2	TGTGCTAGTGCCCCGACGGGTCACACCGGGGAGCTGTTTTTT	CASAPTGHTGELFF
TRBV2	12	.	.	TRBJ2-2	TGTGCCAGCAGTGACGGTGTCGGGGAGCTGTTTTTT	CASSDGVGELFF
TRBV6-5	15	.	.	TRBJ1-1	TGTGCCAGCAGTCGCAACCTGGGTGTGAACACTGAAGCTTTCTTT	CASSRNLGVNTEAFF
TRBV9	15	TRBD1	.	TRBJ1-1	TGTGCCAGCAGCGTAGTTTGGACAGGGGGCACTGAAGCTTTCTTT	CASSVVWTGGTEAFF
TRBV2	16	TRBD1	.	TRBJ1-1	TGTGCCAGCAGGGAACAGGGGTCACTCATTAACACTGAAGCTTTCTTT	CASREQGSLINTEAFF
TRBV6-2/TRBV6-3	17	TRBD2	few	TRBJ2-1	TGTGCCAGCAGTTACCTCCCGCGGGGGGGCCCGGTGGATGAGCAGTTCTTC	CASSYLPRGGPVDEQFF